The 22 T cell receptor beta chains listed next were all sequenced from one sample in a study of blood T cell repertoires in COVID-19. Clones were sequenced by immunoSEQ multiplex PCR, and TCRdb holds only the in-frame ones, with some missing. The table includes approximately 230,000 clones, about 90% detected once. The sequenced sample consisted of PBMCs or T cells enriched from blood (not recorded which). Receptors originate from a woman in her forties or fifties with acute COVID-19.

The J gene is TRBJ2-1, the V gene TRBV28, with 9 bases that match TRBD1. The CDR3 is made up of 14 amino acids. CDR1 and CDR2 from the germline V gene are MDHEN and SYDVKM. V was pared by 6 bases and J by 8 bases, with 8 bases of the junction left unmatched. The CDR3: CASSIRQGGHEQFF. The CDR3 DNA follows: TGTGCCAGCAGCATAAGACAGGGGGGCCATGAGCAGTTCTTC.

The CDR3 DNA reads as TGTGCCAGTAAGGCAGGGGGGCCGTGGGGCTACACCTTC. Translating gives CASKAGGPWGYTF. V is TRBV19 and J is TRBJ1-2; 7 positions agree with TRBD1. Germline CDR1 LNHDA, CDR2 SQIVND (reference sequence). The CDR3 has 13 residues. V trimming: 7 bases; J trimming: 8 bases; junction bases outside the gene matches: 10.

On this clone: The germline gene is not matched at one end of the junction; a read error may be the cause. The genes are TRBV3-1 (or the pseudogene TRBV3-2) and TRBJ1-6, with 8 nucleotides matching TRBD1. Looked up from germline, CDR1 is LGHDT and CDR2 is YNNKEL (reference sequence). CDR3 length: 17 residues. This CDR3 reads CASRQTGVFSYNSPLHF. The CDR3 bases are TGTGCCAGCCGCCAGACAGGGGTGTTCTCCTATAATTCACCCCTCCACTTT.

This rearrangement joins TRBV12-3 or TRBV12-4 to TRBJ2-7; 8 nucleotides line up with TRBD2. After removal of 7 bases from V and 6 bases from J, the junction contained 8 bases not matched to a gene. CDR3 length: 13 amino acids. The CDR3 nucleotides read TGTGCCAGCACCAACTCGCGGGGGGTCGAGCAGTACTTC. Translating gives CASTNSRGVEQYF.

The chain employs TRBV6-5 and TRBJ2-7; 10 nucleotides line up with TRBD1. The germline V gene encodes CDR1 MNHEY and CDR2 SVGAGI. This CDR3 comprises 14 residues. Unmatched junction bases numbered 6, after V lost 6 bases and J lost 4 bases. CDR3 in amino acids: CASRIGQGEYEQYF. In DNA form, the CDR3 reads TGTGCCAGCAGAATCGGACAGGGGGAGTACGAGCAGTACTTC.

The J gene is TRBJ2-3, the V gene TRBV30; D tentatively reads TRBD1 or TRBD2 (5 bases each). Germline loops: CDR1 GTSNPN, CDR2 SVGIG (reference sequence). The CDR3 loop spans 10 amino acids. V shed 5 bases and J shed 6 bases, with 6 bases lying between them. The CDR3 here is CAWEGDTQYF. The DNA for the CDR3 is TGTGCCTGGGAGGGGGATACGCAGTATTTT.

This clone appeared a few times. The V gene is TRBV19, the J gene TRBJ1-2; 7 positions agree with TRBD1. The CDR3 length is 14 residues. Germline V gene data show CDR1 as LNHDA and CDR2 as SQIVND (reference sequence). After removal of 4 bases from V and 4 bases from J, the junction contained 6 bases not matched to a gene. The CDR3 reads CASSTTGYGYGYTF. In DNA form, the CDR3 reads TGTGCCAGTAGTACGACAGGGTATGGCTATGGCTACACCTTC.

This CDR3 reads CASSFHGTYNEQFF. The CDR3 DNA is TGTGCCAGCAGCTTTCACGGGACTTACAATGAGCAGTTCTTC. The V and J genes are TRBV7-8 and TRBJ2-1; D might be TRBD2 (6 bases). From germline, CDR1 is SGHVS and CDR2 FQNEAQ. Deletions cut 3 bases from V and 4 bases from J, with 10 bases between. The CDR3 spans 14 residues.

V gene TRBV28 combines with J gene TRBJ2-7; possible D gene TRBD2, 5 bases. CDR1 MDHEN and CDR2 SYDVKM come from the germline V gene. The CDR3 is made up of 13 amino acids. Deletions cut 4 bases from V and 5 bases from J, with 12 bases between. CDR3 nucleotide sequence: TGTGCCAGCAGTTCCCCTAGCACCCACGAGCAGTACTTC. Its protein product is CASSSPSTHEQYF.

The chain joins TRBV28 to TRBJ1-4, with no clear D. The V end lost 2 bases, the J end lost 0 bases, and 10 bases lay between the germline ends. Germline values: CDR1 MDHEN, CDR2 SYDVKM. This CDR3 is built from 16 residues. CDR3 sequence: CASSLRKHATNEKLFF. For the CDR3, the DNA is TGTGCCAGCAGTTTACGAAAACATGCAACTAATGAAAAACTGTTTTTT.

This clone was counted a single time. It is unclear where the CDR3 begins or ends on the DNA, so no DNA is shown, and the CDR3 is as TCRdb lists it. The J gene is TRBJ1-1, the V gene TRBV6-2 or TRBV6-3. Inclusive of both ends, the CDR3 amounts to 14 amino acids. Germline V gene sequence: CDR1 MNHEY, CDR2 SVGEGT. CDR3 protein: CASSTSVIGTEAFF.

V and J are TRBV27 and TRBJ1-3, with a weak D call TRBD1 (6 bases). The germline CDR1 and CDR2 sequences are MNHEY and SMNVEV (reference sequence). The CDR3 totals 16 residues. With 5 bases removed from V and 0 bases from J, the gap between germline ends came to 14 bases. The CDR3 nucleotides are TGTGCCAGCAGTCTAGGACAGCCGCTCTCTGGAAACACCATATATTTT. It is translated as CASSLGQPLSGNTIYF.

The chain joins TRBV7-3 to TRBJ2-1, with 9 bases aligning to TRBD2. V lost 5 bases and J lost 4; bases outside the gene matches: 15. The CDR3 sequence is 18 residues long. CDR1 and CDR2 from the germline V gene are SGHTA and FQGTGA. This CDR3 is CASSRRTSVRGDYNEQFF. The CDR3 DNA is TGTGCCAGCAGCAGAAGGACTAGCGTCCGAGGGGATTACAATGAGCAGTTCTTC. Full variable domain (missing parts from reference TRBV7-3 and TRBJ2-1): GAGVSQTPSNKVTEKGKYVELRCDPISGHTALYWYRQSLGQGPEFLIYFQGTGAADDSGLPNDRFFAVRPEGSVSTLKIQRTERGDSAVYLCASSRRTSVRGDYNEQFFGPGTRLTVL.

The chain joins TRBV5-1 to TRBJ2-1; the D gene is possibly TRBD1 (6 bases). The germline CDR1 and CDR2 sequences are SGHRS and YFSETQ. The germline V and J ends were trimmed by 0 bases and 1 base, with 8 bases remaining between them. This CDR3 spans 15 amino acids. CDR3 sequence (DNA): TGCGCCAGCAGCTTGGCTACAGGGTCCTACAATGAGCAGTTCTTC. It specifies CASSLATGSYNEQFF. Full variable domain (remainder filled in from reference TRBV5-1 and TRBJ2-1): KAGVTQTPRYLIKTRGQQVTLSCSPISGHRSVSWYQQTPGQGLQFLFEYFSETQRNKGNFPGRFSGRQFSNSRSEMNVSTLELGDSALYLCASSLATGSYNEQFFGPGTRLTVL.

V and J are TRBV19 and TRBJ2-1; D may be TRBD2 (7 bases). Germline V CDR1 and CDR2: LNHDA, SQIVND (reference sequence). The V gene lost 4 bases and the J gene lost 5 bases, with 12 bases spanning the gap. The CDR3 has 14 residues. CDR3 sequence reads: CASSRGGTNNEQFF. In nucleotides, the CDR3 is TGTGCCAGTAGTAGGGGAGGGACAAACAATGAGCAGTTCTTC.

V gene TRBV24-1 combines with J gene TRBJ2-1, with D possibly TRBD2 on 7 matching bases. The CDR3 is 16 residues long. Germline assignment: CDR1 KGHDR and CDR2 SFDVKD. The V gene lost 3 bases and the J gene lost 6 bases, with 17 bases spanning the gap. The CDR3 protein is CATSDPARGPGNEQFF. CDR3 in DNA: TGTGCCACCAGTGATCCAGCGCGGGGGCCCGGCAATGAGCAGTTCTTC.

The CDR3 is CASRKNRGRINIQYF. As DNA, the CDR3 is TGTGCCAGCAGAAAAAACAGGGGGCGGATAAACATTCAGTACTTC. The J gene is TRBJ2-4, the V gene TRBV7-3, with TRBD1 matching 9 bases. CDR1 SGHTA and CDR2 FQGTGA come from the germline V gene. With V trimmed by 6 bases and J by 6 bases, 9 bases remained unmatched. The CDR3 has 15 residues. Supplemented by reference TRBV7-3 and TRBJ2-4, the full variable domain reads GAGVSQTPSNKVTEKGKYVELRCDPISGHTALYWYRQSLGQGPEFLIYFQGTGAADDSGLPNDRFFAVRPEGSVSTLKIQRTERGDSAVYLCASRKNRGRINIQYFGAGTRLSVL.

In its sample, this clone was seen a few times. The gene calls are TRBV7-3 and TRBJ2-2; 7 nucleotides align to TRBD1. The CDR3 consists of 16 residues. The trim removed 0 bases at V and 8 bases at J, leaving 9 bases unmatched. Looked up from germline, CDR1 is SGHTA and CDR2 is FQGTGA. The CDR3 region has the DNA TGTGCCAGCAGCTTAACCCCCGAAACGACAGGGGGGGAGCTGTTTTTT. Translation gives CASSLTPETTGGELFF.

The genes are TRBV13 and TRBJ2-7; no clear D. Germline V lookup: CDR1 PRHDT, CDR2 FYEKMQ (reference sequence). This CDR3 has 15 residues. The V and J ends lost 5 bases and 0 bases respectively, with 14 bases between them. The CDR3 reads CASSPKPVSSYEQYF. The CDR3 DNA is TGTGCCAGCAGCCCAAAGCCTGTTAGCTCCTACGAGCAGTACTTC.

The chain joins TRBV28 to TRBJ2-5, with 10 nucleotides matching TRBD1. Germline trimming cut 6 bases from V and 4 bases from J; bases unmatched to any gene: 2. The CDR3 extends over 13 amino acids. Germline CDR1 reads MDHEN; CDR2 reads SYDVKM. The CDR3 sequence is CASRRDRGETQYF. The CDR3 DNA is TGTGCCAGCAGGCGGGACAGGGGAGAGACCCAGTACTTC.

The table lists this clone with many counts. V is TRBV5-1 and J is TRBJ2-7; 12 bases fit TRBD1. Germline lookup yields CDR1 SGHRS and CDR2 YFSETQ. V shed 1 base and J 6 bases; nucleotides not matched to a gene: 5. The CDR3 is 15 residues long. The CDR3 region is CASSLTGQGAIEQYF. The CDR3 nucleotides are TGCGCCAGCAGCTTGACGGGACAGGGGGCGATCGAGCAGTACTTC.

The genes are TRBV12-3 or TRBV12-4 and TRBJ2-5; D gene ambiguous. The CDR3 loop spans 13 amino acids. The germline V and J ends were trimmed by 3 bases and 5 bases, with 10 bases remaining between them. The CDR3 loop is CASSLRQLETQYF. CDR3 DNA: TGTGCCAGCAGTTTGCGGCAGCTGGAGACCCAGTACTTC.